This TCR beta chain was recorded in a study of blood T cell repertoires in COVID-19. The overall study: Samples came from the United States, Italy and Spain, spanning acute and convalescent COVID-19. PBMCs, B-cell-depleted T cells, or T cells were the source of the cDNA or gDNA that made up the material.

Participants were placed into cohorts based on the clinical history they reported. Per the germline V gene, CDR1 is SGHDN and CDR2 is FVKESK. This CDR3 contains 12 residues. Trimming took 5 bases from V and 0 from J, leaving 4 bases between them. In the original analysis: Estimation of nucleated cell counts was performed using reference gene primer amplification. This table comes from immunoSEQ multiplex PCR, and its TCRdb copy is limited to in-frame clones, with some not included. The DNA gave D and trimming, while V, J and clone size come from that table. The profile covers 200,000 to 250,000 clones, with approximately 90% appearing a single time and under 4% taken by the ten largest. This clone was observed a few times.

The chain links TRBV14 to TRBJ1-2; D is unresolved. Sequenced sample: PBMCs or T cells enriched from blood (not recorded which). The origin of this receptor is a woman aged 18-29 years in a cohort exposed to, infected with or recovered from COVID-19 (not recorded which). The CDR3: CASSGPNYGYTF. For the CDR3, the DNA is TGTGCCAGCAGCGGCCCTAACTATGGCTACACCTTC.